The rows below give T cell receptor beta chains drawn from one sample of a study of cytomegalovirus exposure and HLA in healthy donors. This table comes from immunoSEQ multiplex PCR, and its TCRdb copy is limited to in-frame clones, with some not included. The table shows 150,000 to 200,000 clones, with around 83% occurring only once. The source material was PBMCs. All receptors derive from a man between 45 and 60 years old in good health and CMV-seronegative. CDR3s include the opening cysteine and the closing phenylalanine or tryptophan. Fields, in order: J gene, D gene, clone size, V gene, CDR3 protein, CDR3 DNA. The D gene is left open where the match is weak. Clone size, where shown, is once, few, many, or a class for clones that have expanded.

>TRBJ2-7|-|-|TRBV29-1
CSVEAGSYEQYF
TGCAGCGTTGAAGCCGGGTCCTACGAGCAGTACTTC
>TRBJ2-3|-|-|TRBV4-2
CASSQDRGTDTQYF
TGTGCCAGCAGCCAAGATCGAGGGACAGATACGCAGTATTTT
>TRBJ1-1|TRBD1|once|TRBV6-5
CASSPRDSQAFF
TGTGCCAGCAGTCCGCGGGACAGTCAGGCTTTCTTT
>TRBJ1-2|TRBD1|-|TRBV30
CARDREENYGYTF
TGTGCCCGGGACAGGGAAGAGAACTATGGCTACACCTTC
>TRBJ1-2|-|-|TRBV19
CASSIMGGRGYTF
TGTGCCAGTAGTATTATGGGGGGACGTGGCTACACCTTC
>TRBJ2-1|TRBD1|-|TRBV4-3
CASSQWGRGGSSYNEQFF
TGCGCCAGCAGCCAATGGGGCCGAGGGGGCTCCTCCTACAATGAGCAGTTCTTC
>TRBJ2-7|-|-|TRBV18
CASSRDLGLDEQYF
TGTGCCAGCTCACGAGACCTCGGACTGGACGAGCAGTACTTC
>TRBJ2-6|-|-|TRBV28
CASSLIEGTANVLTF
TGTGCCAGCAGTTTGATTGAGGGTACCGCCAACGTCCTGACTTTC
>TRBJ1-1|TRBD1|few|TRBV18
CASSPDRGRMNTEAFF
TGTGCCAGCTCACCGGACAGGGGGCGAATGAACACTGAAGCTTTCTTT
>TRBJ1-1|TRBD1|few|TRBV28
CASSLSMTGAPNTEAFF
TGTGCCAGCAGTTTATCGATGACAGGGGCCCCGAACACTGAAGCTTTCTTT
>TRBJ2-3|TRBD2|-|TRBV5-4
CASSPGGGRSTDTQYF
TGTGCCAGCAGCCCGGGGGGGGGACGGTCTACAGATACGCAGTATTTT
>TRBJ1-4|-|-|TRBV5-1
CASSPVATNEKLFF
TGCGCCAGCAGCCCGGTCGCAACTAATGAAAAACTGTTTTTT
>TRBJ2-4|TRBD2|-|TRBV18
CASSPSGGPNIQYF
TGTGCCAGCTCACCATCGGGGGGGCCGAACATTCAGTACTTC
>TRBJ1-5|-|-|TRBV19
CASSPAAGINQPQHF
TGTGCCAGTAGCCCAGCAGCGGGGATAAATCAGCCCCAGCATTTT
>TRBJ2-5|TRBD1|-|TRBV5-1
CASSLYPGQGGETQYF
TGCGCCAGCAGCCTTTACCCGGGACAGGGTGGAGAGACCCAGTACTTC
>TRBJ1-1|-|-|TRBV7-3
CAGSLNVLNTEAFF
TGTGCCGGCAGCTTAAATGTTCTAAACACTGAAGCTTTCTTT
>TRBJ1-1|-|once|TRBV19
CASRHLPLEGVAAEAFF
TGTGCCAGTAGACACCTCCCCCTCGAAGGGGTCGCGGCTGAAGCTTTCTTT
>TRBJ2-3|-|-|TRBV4-3
CASSQDLTGSLADTQYF
TGCGCCAGCAGCCAAGATTTGACGGGGTCCTTGGCAGATACGCAGTATTTT
>TRBJ1-2|-|-|TRBV6-1
CASSEAGRLYGYTF
TGTGCCAGCAGTGAAGCAGGCAGACTCTATGGCTACACCTTC
>TRBJ2-5|-|-|TRBV11-3
CASSWGGPQETQYF
TGTGCCAGCAGCTGGGGGGGGCCACAAGAGACCCAGTACTTC
>TRBJ1-2|-|-|TRBV28
CASSLTGTNAGYTF
TGTGCCAGCAGCCTAACCGGGACAAACGCGGGCTACACCTTC
>TRBJ1-5|-|-|TRBV19
CASSIVQGANQPQHF
TGTGCCAGTAGTATCGTGCAGGGCGCCAATCAGCCCCAGCATTTT
>TRBJ2-5|-|-|TRBV30
CAWRVSGGWTQYF
TGTGCCTGGAGAGTTTCAGGGGGGTGGACCCAGTACTTC
>TRBJ1-1|TRBD1|-|TRBV28
CASSTTGTGRHTEAFF
TGTGCCAGCAGCACTACAGGGACAGGGAGGCACACTGAAGCTTTCTTT
>TRBJ2-7|-|once|TRBV7-9
CSSSLSGDYEQYF
TGTTCCAGCAGCTTATCGGGGGACTACGAGCAGTACTTC
>TRBJ2-1|TRBD2|-|TRBV2
CASRGRGGREQFF
TGTGCCAGCCGGGGGAGGGGAGGGCGTGAGCAGTTCTTC
>TRBJ1-4|TRBD1|once|TRBV7-9
CASSSWDRGIEKLFF
TGTGCCAGCAGCTCATGGGACAGGGGGATTGAAAAACTGTTTTTT
>TRBJ2-7|-|-|TRBV4-3
CASSQDRGIPYEQYF
TGCGCCAGCAGCCAAGATCGGGGGATTCCCTACGAGCAGTACTTC
>TRBJ2-7|TRBD2|-|TRBV18
CASSPGTSGSYEQYF
TGTGCCAGCTCACCTGGGACTAGCGGGTCCTACGAGCAGTACTTC